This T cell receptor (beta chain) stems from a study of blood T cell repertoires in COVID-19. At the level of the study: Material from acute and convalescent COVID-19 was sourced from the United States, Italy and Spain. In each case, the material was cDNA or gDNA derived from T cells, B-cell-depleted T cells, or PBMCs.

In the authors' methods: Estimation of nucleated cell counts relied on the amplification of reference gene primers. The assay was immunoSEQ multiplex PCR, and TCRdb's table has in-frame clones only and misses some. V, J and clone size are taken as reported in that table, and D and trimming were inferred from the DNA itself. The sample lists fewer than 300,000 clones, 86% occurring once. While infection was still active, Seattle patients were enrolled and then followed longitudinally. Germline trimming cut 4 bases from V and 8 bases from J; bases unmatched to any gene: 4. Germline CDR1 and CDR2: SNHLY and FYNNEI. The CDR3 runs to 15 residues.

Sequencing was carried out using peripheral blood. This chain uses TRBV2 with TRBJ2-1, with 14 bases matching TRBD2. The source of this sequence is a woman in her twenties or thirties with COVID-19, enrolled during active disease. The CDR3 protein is CASSAGLAGVDEQFF. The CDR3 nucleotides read TGTGCCAGCAGTGCGGGACTAGCGGGGGTGGATGAGCAGTTCTTC.